This T cell receptor beta chain emerged from a study of blood T cell repertoires in COVID-19. The overall study: Donors in the United States, Italy and Spain gave samples during acute or convalescent COVID-19. PBMCs, B-cell-depleted T cells, or T cells were the source of the cDNA or gDNA that made up the material.

Original methodology: Quantification of nucleated cells was approximated via reference gene primer amplification. Repertoires were generated with immunoSEQ multiplex PCR, while TCRdb's copy carries only in-frame clones and drops some. V, J and clone size are those of that table, while D and trimming were read from the DNA. The table shows around 93,000 clones, with around nine tenths occurring only once. This receptor was obtained from a human donor in a cohort sampled during active COVID-19. The sample was peripheral blood.

CDR3 bases: TGTGCCAGTAGTCTCCTAGCGGGAGTAAATGAGCAGTTCTTC. Translation gives CASSLLAGVNEQFF. The genes are TRBV19 and TRBJ2-1, with 10 bases fitting TRBD2. The CDR3 is 14 residues long. Germline-derived CDR1 and CDR2 are LNHDA and SQIVND (reference sequence). V shed 5 bases, J shed 7 bases, and the junction held 5 bases outside the gene matches.